This T cell receptor (beta chain) originates from a study of blood T cell repertoires in COVID-19. Study as a whole: Material from acute and convalescent COVID-19 was sourced from the United States, Italy and Spain. The analysed material was cDNA or gDNA that came from T cells, B-cell-depleted T cells, or PBMCs.

Only in-frame clones appear in the TCRdb table, and some are missing; sequencing was by immunoSEQ multiplex PCR. The sample carries about 200,000 clones, roughly 88% recorded once. Trimming at V came to 4 bases and at J to 9 bases, leaving 9 bases not matched to a gene. The V gene's germline CDR1 is KGHSH and CDR2 LQKENI. This CDR3 spans 16 amino acids. Sequencing input: peripheral blood. The chain is built from TRBV18 and TRBJ2-1; 13 bases line up with TRBD2. The receptor was derived from a human donor in a cohort sampled during active COVID-19. CDR3 loop: CASSLRTSGSLVEQFF. The CDR3, as DNA: TGTGCCAGCTCACTCCGGACTAGCGGGAGTTTAGTTGAGCAGTTCTTC.